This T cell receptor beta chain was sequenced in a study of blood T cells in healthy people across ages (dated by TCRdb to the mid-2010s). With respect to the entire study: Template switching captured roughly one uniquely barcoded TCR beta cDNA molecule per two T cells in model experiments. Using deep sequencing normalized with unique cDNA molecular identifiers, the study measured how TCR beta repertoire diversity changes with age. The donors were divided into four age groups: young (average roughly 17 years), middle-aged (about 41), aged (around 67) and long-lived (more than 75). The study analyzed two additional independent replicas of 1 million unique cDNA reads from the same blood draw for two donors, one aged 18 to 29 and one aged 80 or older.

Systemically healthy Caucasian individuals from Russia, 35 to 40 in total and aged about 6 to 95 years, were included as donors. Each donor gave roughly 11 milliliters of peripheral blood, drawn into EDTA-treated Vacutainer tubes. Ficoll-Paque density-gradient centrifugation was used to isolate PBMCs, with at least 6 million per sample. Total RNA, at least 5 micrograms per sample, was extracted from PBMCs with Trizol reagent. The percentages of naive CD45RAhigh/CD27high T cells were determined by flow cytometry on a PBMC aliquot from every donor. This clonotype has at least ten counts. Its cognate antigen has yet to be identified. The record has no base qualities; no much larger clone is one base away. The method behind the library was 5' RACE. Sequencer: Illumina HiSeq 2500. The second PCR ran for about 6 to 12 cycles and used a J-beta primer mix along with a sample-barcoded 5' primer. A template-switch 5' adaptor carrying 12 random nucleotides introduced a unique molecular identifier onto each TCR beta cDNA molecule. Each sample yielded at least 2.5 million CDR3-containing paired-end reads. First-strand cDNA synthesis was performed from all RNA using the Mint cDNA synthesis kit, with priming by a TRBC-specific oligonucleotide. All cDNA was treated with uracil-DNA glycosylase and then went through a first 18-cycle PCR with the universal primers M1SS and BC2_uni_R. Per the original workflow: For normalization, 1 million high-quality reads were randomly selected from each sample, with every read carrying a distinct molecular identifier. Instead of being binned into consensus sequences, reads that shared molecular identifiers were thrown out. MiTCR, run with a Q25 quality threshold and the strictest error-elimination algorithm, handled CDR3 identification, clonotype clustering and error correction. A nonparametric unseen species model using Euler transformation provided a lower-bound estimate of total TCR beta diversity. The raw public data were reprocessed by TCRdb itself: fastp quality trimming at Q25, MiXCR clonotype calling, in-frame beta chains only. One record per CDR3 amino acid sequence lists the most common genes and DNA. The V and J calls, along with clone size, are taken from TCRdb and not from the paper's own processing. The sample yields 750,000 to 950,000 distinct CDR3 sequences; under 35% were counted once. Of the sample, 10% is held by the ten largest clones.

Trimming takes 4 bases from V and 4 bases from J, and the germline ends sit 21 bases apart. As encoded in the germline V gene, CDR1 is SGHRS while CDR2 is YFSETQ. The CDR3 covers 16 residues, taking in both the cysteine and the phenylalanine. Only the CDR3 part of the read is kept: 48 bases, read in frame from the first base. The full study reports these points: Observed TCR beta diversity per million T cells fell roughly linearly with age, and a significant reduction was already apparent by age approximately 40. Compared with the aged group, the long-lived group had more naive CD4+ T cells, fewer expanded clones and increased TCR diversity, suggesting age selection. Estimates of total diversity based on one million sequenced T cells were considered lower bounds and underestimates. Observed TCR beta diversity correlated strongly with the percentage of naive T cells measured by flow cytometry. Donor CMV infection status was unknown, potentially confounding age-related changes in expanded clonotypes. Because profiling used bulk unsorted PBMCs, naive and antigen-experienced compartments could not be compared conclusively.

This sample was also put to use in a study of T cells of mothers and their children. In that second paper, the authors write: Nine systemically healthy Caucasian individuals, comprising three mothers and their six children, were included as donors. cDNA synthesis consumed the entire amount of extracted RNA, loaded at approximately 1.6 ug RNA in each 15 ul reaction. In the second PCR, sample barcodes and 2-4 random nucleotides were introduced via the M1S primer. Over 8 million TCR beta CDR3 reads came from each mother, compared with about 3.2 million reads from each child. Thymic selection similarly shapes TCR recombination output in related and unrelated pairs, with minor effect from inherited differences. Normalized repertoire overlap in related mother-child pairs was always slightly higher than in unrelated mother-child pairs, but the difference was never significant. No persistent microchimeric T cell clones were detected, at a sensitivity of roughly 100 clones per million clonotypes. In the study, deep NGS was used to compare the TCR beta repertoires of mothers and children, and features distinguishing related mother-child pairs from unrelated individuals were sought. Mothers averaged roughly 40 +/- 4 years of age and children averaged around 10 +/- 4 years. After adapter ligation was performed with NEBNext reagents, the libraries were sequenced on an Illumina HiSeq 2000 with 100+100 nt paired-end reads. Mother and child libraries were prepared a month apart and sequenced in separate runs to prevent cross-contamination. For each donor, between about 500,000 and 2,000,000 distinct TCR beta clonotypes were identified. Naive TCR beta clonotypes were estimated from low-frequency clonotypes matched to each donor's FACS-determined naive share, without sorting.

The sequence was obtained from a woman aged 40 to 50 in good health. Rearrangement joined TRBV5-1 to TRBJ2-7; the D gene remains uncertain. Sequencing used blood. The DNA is TGCGCCAGCAGCCCGGAGAGGCCCCCCAACAATTACGAGCAGTACTTC. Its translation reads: CASSPERPPNNYEQYF.